The 20 T cell receptor beta chains in this list originate from one sample, sequenced in a study of blood T cell repertoires in COVID-19. Assay used: immunoSEQ multiplex PCR; TCRdb lists only in-frame clones, some missing. The data contain 150,000 to 200,000 clones, about 88% of them singletons. Source material: peripheral blood. These receptors all come from a woman older than 75 in a cohort sampled during active or convalescent COVID-19.

The V call is TRBV5-1, the J call TRBJ1-1; 8 positions match TRBD1. V was clipped by 1 base and J by 1 base; unmatched bases: 3. Germline CDR1 is SGHRS and CDR2 is YFSETQ. This CDR3 has 15 residues. The DNA for the CDR3 is TGCGCCAGCAGCTTGTGGACAGGGTCGAACACTGAAGCTTTCTTT. It is translated as CASSLWTGSNTEAFF.

V usage is TRBV11-3 and J usage is TRBJ1-5, with TRBD1 as a possible D gene (6 bases). Trimming took 0 bases from V and 11 from J, leaving 11 bases between them. The CDR3 contains 13 residues. Germline CDR1 reads SGHNT; CDR2 reads YENEEA. The CDR3 spells CASSLDPRGAQHF. The CDR3 nucleotides read TGTGCCAGCAGCTTAGATCCCAGGGGAGCCCAGCATTTT.

V and J are TRBV29-1 and TRBJ1-1, with 11 bases aligning to TRBD1. V dropped 6 bases and J dropped 10; count of bases not matched to a gene: 10. Looked up from germline, CDR1 is SQVTM and CDR2 is ANQGSEA. The CDR3 runs to 13 residues. This CDR3 reads CSVERTGGAGAFF. CDR3 sequence (DNA): TGCAGCGTGGAAAGGACAGGGGGCGCAGGAGCTTTCTTT.

This clone was detected a few times. This chain links TRBV4-3 with TRBJ1-4, with a possible D match to TRBD1 (5 bases). Per germline, CDR1 LGHNA and CDR2 YSLEER. This CDR3 spans 18 amino acids. Trimming took 4 bases from V and 0 from J, leaving 18 bases between them. CDR3 sequence (DNA): TGCGCCAGCAGCCCGACAGTCCCCAGCATTGCAACTAATGAAAAACTGTTTTTT. It encodes CASSPTVPSIATNEKLFF.

The chain uses TRBV12-3 or TRBV12-4 and TRBJ1-2, with D tentatively TRBD1 (5 bases). This CDR3 has 11 residues. Trimming stripped 4 bases from V and 8 bases from J, with 8 bases between. CDR3 sequence reads: CASSSGYGYTF. CDR3 nucleotide sequence: TGTGCCAGCAGTTCAGGGTACGGCTACACCTTC.

This sequence joins TRBV7-2 and TRBJ2-5, with a possible D match to TRBD1 (6 bases). The CDR3 runs 15 residues. Germline loops: CDR1 SGHTA, CDR2 FQGNSA. The V end lost 5 bases, the J end lost 3 bases, and 16 bases lay between the germline ends. The CDR3 DNA follows: TGTGCCAGCAGCCCAGGGGTCGTAGGGAAAGAGACCCAGTACTTC. Its translation: CASSPGVVGKETQYF.

The chain joins TRBV19 to TRBJ2-7, with 8 bases matching TRBD1. CDR1 is LNHDA, CDR2 SQIVND, per germline (reference sequence). Unmatched junction bases numbered 5, after V lost 5 bases and J lost 2 bases. The CDR3 consists of 14 residues. The CDR3 region has the DNA TGTGCCAGTAGTGGCAGGGGGCCACCCTACGAGCAGTACTTC. It encodes CASSGRGPPYEQYF.

The chain recombines TRBV27 with TRBJ1-5; D is unresolved. There are 13 residues in the CDR3. The V end was cut by 2 bases, the J end by 7 bases, with 9 bases between. Germline V CDR1 and CDR2: MNHEY, SMNVEV (reference sequence). CDR3 sequence reads: CASSLREQQPQHF. CDR3 in DNA: TGTGCCAGCAGTTTACGGGAACAGCAGCCCCAGCATTTT.

The gene calls are TRBV28 and TRBJ1-4; D possibly corresponds to TRBD1 (5 bases). This CDR3 comprises 12 residues. Germline-derived CDR1 and CDR2 are MDHEN and SYDVKM. V lost 7 bases and J lost 7, with 10 bases in between. CDR3 coding DNA: TGTGCCAGCATGGCCGGGGGTGAAAAACTGTTTTTT. Its protein is CASMAGGEKLFF.

V usage is TRBV7-6 and J usage is TRBJ1-5, with 7 bases fitting TRBD1. CDR1 and CDR2 (germline): SGHVS, FNYEAQ. The CDR3 covers 16 residues. The junction had 10 bases not matched to a gene; V was cut back by 5 bases and J by 3 bases. DNA for the CDR3: TGTGCCAGCAGCCCTAGGGTCAGGGGGTACAATCAGCCCCAGCATTTT. As protein: CASSPRVRGYNQPQHF.

This rearrangement joins TRBV10-3 to TRBJ1-6; TRBD1 aligns across 7 bases. CDR1 ENHRY and CDR2 SYGVKD come from the germline V gene. There are 16 residues in the CDR3. V was clipped by 3 bases and J by 10 bases; unmatched bases: 12. The CDR3 nucleotides read TGTGCCATCAGTGAAAGACAGGGTGACCTCTGGTCACCCCTCCACTTT. This codes for CAISERQGDLWSPLHF.

In its sample, this clone was seen a few times. This chain connects TRBV5-1 to TRBJ1-6, with 7 positions matching TRBD1. Germline CDR1 and CDR2: SGHRS and YFSETQ. CDR3 length: 14 amino acids. The trim removed 4 bases at V and 7 bases at J, leaving 5 bases unmatched. CDR3: CASSPGQNNSPLHF. For the CDR3, the DNA is TGCGCCAGCAGCCCGGGACAGAACAATTCACCCCTCCACTTT. Full variable domain (outside the CDR3, taken from reference TRBV5-1 and TRBJ1-6): KAGVTQTPRYLIKTRGQQVTLSCSPISGHRSVSWYQQTPGQGLQFLFEYFSETQRNKGNFPGRFSGRQFSNSRSEMNVSTLELGDSALYLCASSPGQNNSPLHFGNGTRLTVT.

The chain recombines TRBV25-1 with TRBJ1-5, with D unclear. This CDR3 has 13 amino acids. Germline CDR1 is MGHDK and CDR2 is SYGVNS. With 2 bases removed from V and 2 bases from J, the gap between germline ends came to 4 bases. The CDR3 nucleotides are TGTGCCAGCAGTGAACCAGGCAATCAGCCCCAGCATTTT. Translated: CASSEPGNQPQHF.

The chain carries TRBV7-2 and TRBJ1-2; 10 bases agree with TRBD1. The germline V gene encodes CDR1 SGHTA and CDR2 FQGNSA. This CDR3 has 15 amino acids. Losses at the gene ends were 1 base for V and 3 bases for J; bases not matched to a gene: 2. The CDR3 DNA sequence: TGTGCCAGCAGCTTAGATGGGACAGGGGACTATGGCTACACCTTC. Amino acids: CASSLDGTGDYGYTF.

V is TRBV20-1 and J is TRBJ1-2; D ambiguous. The V gene's germline CDR1 is DFQATT and CDR2 SNEGSKA (reference sequence). Trimming removed 7 bases from V and 8 bases from J, with 5 bases in between. The CDR3 runs 8 residues. CDR3 protein: CSVQGYTF. The CDR3 DNA follows: TGCAGTGTCCAGGGCTACACCTTC.

The J gene is TRBJ1-1, the V gene TRBV6-2 or TRBV6-3, with D possibly TRBD1 on 6 matching bases. This CDR3 has 13 residues. Germline V gene lookup returns CDR1 MNHEY and CDR2 SVGEGT. V lost 4 bases, J lost 5 bases, and 11 bases lay in between. CDR3 bases: TGTGCCAGCAGTTGGATTACAGGGACTGAAGCTTTCTTT. Residues: CASSWITGTEAFF.

This rearrangement joins TRBV30 to TRBJ1-3; D is uncertain. This CDR3 region has 15 residues. Trimming shortened V by 0 bases and J by 2 bases, and 11 bases separated the two germline ends. Looked up from germline, CDR1 is GTSNPN and CDR2 is SVGIG (reference sequence). The CDR3 DNA reads TGTGCCTGGAGTGTACTAGGGTTTACTGGAAACACCATATATTTT. It translates to CAWSVLGFTGNTIYF.

The chain couples TRBV29-1 to TRBJ1-5; perhaps TRBD1 as D (5 bases). The germline gives CDR1 SQVTM, CDR2 ANQGSEA. This CDR3 spans 13 amino acids. V was trimmed by 0 bases and J by 11 bases, leaving 14 bases between them. For the CDR3, the DNA is TGCAGCGTTGAAGATTGGTACTCGGGGGCCCAGCATTTT. It codes for CSVEDWYSGAQHF.

V gene TRBV9 combines with J gene TRBJ2-4, with 8 bases lining up with TRBD1. J was trimmed by 6 bases and V by 4 bases; bases with no gene match: 9. Per the germline V gene, CDR1 is SGDLS and CDR2 is YYNGEE. The CDR3 spans 15 residues. CDR3 DNA sequence: TGTGCCAGCAGCCTTTCAGGACAGGGAGGAAACATTCAGTACTTC. It yields the protein CASSLSGQGGNIQYF.

The rearrangement joins TRBV18 to TRBJ1-1; 8 bases agree with TRBD1. The CDR3 length is 16 residues. CDR1 is KGHSH, CDR2 LQKENI, per germline. V trimming: 4 bases; J trimming: 0 bases; junction bases outside the gene matches: 7. Here the CDR3 reads CASSRTGRGVNTEAFF. The DNA for the CDR3 is TGTGCCAGCTCACGGACAGGGAGGGGGGTGAACACTGAAGCTTTCTTT.